Sequencing of this TCR beta chain was carried out in a study of technical replicates of blood from a handful of donors. Produced via immunoSEQ multiplex PCR; TCRdb's table is partial and in-frame only. Of about 84,000 clones in the sample, 93% are singletons; the top ten hold about 0.26%. Trimming stripped 0 bases from V and 7 bases from J, with 12 bases between. Germline V gene sequence: CDR1 SGHDN, CDR2 FVKESK. The CDR3 totals 14 residues. Sequencing used T cells isolated from PBMCs. This TCR was sampled from a human donor in good health. J is TRBJ1-2 and V is TRBV14; D is unclear. The CDR3 loop reads CASSQDNIAGGYTF. CDR3 sequence (DNA): TGTGCCAGCAGCCAAGATAATATAGCGGGTGGCTACACCTTC.